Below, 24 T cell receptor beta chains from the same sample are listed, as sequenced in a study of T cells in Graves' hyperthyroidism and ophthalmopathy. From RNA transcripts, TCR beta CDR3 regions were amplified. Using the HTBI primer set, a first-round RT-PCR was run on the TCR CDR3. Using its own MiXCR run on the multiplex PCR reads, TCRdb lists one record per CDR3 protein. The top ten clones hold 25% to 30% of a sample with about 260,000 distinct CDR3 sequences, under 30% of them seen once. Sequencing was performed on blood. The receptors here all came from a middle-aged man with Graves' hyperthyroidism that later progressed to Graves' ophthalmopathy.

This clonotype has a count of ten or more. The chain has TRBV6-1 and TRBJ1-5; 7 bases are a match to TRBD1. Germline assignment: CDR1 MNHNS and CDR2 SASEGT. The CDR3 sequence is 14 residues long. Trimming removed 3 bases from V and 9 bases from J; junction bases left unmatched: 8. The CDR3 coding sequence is TGTGCCAGCAGTGATGACAGGGTTTTAGTGCCCCAGCATTTT. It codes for CASSDDRVLVPQHF.

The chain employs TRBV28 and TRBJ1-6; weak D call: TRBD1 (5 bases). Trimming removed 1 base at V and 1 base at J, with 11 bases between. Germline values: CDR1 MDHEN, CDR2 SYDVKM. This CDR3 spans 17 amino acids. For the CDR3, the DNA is TGTGCCAGCAGTTTATTAACGGGGGAGTCCTATAATTCACCCCTCCACTTT. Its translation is CASSLLTGESYNSPLHF.

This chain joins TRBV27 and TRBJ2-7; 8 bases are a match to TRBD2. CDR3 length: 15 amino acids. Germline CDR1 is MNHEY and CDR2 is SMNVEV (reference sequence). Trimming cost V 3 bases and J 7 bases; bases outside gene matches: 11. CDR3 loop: CASSLRQIKREEQYF. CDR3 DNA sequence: TGTGCCAGCAGTTTGCGGCAGATCAAGCGGGAGGAGCAGTACTTC.

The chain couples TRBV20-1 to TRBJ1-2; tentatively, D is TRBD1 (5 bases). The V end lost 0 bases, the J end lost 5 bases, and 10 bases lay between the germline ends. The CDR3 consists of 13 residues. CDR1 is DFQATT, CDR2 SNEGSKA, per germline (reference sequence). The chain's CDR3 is CSARDGATYGYTF. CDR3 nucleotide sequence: TGCAGTGCTAGAGATGGGGCCACATATGGCTACACCTTC.

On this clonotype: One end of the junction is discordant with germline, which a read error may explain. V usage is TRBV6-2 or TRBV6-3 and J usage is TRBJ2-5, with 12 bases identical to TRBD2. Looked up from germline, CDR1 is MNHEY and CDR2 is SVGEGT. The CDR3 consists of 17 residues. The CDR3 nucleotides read TGTGCCAGCAGTTACTCGGCTAGCGGGAGGGCCAGAGAGGCCCAGTACTTC. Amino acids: CASSYSASGRAREAQYF.

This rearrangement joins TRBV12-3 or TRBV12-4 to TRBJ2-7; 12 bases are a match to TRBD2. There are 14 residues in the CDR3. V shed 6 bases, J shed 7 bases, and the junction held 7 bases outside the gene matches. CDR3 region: CASSRTSGNAEQYF. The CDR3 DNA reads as TGTGCCAGCAGCAGGACTAGCGGGAATGCGGAGCAGTACTTC.

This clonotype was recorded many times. The CDR3 loop is CASTLGGTNYGYTF. CDR3 coding DNA: TGTGCCAGCACCCTAGGGGGTACTAACTATGGCTACACCTTC. The rearrangement joins TRBV6-5 to TRBJ1-2, with TRBD1 as a possible D gene (6 bases). This CDR3 region has 14 residues. Germline V lookup: CDR1 MNHEY, CDR2 SVGAGI. Trimming left V 7 bases short and J 0 bases short, with 12 bases between.

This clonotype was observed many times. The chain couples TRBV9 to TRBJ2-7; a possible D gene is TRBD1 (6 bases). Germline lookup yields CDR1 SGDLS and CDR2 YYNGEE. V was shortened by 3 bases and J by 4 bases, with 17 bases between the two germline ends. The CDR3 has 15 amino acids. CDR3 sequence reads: CASSASAGTFYEQYF. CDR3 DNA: TGTGCCAGCAGCGCCTCCGCAGGGACATTTTACGAGCAGTACTTC.

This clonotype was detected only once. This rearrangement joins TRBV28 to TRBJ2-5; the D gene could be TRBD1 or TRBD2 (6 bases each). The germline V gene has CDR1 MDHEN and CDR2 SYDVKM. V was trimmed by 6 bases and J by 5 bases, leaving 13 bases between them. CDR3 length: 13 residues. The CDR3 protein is CASRLQGRETQYF. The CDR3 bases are TGTGCCAGCAGGCTGCAGGGGAGGGAGACCCAGTACTTC.

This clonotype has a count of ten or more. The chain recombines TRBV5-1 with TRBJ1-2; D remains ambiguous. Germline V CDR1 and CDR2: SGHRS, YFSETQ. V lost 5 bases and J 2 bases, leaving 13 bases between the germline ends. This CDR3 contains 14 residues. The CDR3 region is CASRGGSQNYGYTF. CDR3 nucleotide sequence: TGCGCCAGCAGAGGTGGCAGCCAAAACTATGGCTACACCTTC.

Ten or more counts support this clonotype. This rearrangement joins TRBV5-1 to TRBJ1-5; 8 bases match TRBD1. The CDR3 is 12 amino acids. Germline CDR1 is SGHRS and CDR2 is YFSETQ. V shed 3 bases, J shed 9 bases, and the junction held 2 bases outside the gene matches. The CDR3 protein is CASSSGGGPQHF. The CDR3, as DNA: TGCGCCAGCAGCTCAGGGGGCGGGCCCCAGCATTTT.

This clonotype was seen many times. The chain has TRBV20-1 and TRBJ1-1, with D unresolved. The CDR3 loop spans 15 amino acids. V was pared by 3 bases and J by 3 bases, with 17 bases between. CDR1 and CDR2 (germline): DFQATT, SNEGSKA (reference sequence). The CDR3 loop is CSARRSASYHTEAFF. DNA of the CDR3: TGCAGTGCTAGGAGGTCTGCCTCCTACCACACTGAAGCTTTCTTT.

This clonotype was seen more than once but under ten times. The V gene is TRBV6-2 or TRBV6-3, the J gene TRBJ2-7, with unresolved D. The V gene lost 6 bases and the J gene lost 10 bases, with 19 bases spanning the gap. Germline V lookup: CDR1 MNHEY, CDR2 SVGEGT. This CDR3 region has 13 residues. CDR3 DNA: TGTGCCAGCAGCAACTCCCGACACCTCGACCAGTACTTC. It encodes CASSNSRHLDQYF.

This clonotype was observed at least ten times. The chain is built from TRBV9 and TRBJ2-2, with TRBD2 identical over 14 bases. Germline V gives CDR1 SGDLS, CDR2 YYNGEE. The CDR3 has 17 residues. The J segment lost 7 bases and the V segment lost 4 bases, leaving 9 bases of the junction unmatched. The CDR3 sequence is CASSSTGLAGVHGELFF. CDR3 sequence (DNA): TGTGCCAGCAGCTCGACGGGACTAGCGGGAGTCCACGGGGAGCTGTTTTTT.

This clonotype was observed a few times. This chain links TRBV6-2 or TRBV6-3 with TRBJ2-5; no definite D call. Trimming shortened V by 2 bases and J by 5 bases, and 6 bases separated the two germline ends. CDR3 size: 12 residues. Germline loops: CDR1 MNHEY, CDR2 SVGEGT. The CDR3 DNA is TGTGCCAGCAGTTACGTGTTGGAGACCCAGTACTTC. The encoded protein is CASSYVLETQYF.

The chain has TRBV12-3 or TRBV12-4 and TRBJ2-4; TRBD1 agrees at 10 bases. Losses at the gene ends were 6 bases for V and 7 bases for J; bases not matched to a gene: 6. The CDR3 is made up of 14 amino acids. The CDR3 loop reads CASRATGGWNIQYF. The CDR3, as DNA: TGTGCCAGCAGGGCGACAGGGGGCTGGAACATTCAGTACTTC.

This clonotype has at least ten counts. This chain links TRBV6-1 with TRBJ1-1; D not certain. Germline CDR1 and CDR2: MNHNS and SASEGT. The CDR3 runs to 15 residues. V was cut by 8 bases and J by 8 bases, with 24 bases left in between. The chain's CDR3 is CASQLKPRGLREAFF. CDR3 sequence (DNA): TGTGCCAGCCAACTAAAACCCCGAGGGCTGAGAGAAGCTTTCTTT.

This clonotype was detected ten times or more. The CDR3 DNA reads TGTGCCACCAGCAGAGATTGGAGGGCCTCTAGCGTAGCTTTCTTT. This translates into CATSRDWRASSVAFF. The rearrangement links TRBV15 to TRBJ1-1; D not resolved. Germline-derived CDR1 and CDR2 are LNHNV and YYDKDF (reference sequence). Between the trimmed V and J ends, which lost 0 bases and 10 bases, there was a span of 18 bases. This CDR3 comprises 15 residues.

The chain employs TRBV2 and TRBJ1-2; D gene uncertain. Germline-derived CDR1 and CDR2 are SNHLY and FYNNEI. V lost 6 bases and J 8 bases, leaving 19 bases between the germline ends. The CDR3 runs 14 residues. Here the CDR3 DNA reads TGTGCCAGCAGCTACACGCTCGGGAGGACGGGCTACACCTTC. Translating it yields CASSYTLGRTGYTF.

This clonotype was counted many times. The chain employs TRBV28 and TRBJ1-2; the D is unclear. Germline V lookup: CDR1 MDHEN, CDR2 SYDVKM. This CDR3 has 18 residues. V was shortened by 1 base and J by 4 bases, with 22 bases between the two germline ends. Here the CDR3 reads CASSLFGIQTYSTYGYTF. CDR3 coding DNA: TGTGCCAGCAGTTTATTCGGTATACAGACTTACTCGACCTATGGCTACACCTTC.

The CDR3 sequence: CASSSTGNYGYTF. CDR3 sequence (DNA): TGTGCCAGCAGCTCGACAGGGAACTATGGCTACACCTTC. The chain recombines TRBV6-1 with TRBJ1-2; 7 positions agree with TRBD1. Germline trimming cut 6 bases from V and 2 bases from J; bases unmatched to any gene: 3. CDR1 MNHNS and CDR2 SASEGT come from the germline V gene. The CDR3 loop spans 13 amino acids.

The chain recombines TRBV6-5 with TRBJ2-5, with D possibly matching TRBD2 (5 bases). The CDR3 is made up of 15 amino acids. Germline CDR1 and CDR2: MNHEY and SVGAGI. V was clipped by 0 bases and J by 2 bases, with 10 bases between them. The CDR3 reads CASSYSRSGQETQYF. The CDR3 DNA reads TGTGCCAGCAGTTACTCGCGGTCGGGGCAAGAGACCCAGTACTTC.

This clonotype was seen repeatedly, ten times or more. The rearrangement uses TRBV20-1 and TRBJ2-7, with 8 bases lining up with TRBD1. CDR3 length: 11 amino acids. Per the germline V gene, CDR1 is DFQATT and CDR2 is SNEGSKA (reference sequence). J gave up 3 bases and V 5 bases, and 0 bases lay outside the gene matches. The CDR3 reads CSAGQGYEQYF. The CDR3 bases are TGCAGTGCTGGACAGGGCTACGAGCAGTACTTC.

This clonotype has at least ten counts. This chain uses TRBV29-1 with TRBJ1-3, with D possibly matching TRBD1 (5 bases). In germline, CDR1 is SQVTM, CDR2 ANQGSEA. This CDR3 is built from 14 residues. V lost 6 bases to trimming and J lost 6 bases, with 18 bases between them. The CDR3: CSVVRDDSLNTIYF. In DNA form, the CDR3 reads TGCAGCGTAGTACGGGACGACAGTCTAAACACCATATATTTT.